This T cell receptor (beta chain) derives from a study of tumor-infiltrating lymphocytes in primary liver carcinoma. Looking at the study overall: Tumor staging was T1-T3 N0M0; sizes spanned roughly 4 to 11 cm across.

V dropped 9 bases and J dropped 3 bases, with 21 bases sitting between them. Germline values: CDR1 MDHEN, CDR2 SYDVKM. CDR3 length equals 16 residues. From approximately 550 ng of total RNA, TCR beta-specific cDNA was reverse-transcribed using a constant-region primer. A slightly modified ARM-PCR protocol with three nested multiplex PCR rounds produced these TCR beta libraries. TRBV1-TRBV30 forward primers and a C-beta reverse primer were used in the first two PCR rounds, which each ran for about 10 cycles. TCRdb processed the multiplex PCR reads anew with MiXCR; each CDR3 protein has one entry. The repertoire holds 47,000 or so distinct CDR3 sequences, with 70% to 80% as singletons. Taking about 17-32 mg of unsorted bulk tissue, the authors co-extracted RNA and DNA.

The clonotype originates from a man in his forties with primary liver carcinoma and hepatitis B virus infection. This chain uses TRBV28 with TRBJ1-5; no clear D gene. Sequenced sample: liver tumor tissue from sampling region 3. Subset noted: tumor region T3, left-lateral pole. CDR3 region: CASCSAGELVNQPQHF. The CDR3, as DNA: TGTGCCAGTTGTTCGGCCGGGGAATTGGTCAATCAGCCCCAGCATTTT. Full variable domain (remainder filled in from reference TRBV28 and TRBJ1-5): DVKVTQSSRYLVKRTGEKVFLECVQDMDHENMFWYRQDPGLGLRLIYFSYDVKMKEKGDIPEGYSVSREKKERFSLILESASTNQTSMYLCASCSAGELVNQPQHFGDGTRLSIL.